Following are 10 T cell receptor beta chains from one sample sequenced in a study of shared clonotypes between healthy human individuals. The protocol was immunoSEQ multiplex PCR, while the TCRdb copy is restricted to in-frame clones and leaves out a portion. Here the sample spans about 490,000 clones, more than 65% being singletons. The sequencing input was PBMCs. The receptors shown here come from a woman in her thirties or forties in good health. Some clones in this sample may be carry-over from other donors' samples.

The chain uses TRBV2 and TRBJ1-4, with 10 bases matching TRBD1. Germline lookup yields CDR1 SNHLY and CDR2 FYNNEI. This CDR3 comprises 16 residues. Unmatched junction bases numbered 8, after V lost 3 bases and J lost 7 bases. CDR3 loop: CASSDPGQGMSEKLFF. For the CDR3, the DNA is TGTGCCAGCAGTGACCCGGGACAGGGGATGAGTGAAAAACTGTTTTTT.

The chain couples TRBV11-2 to TRBJ2-3, with 12 bases identical to TRBD2. The CDR3 consists of 15 residues. After removal of 6 bases from V and 4 bases from J, the junction contained 5 bases not matched to a gene. In germline, CDR1 is SGHAT, CDR2 FQNNGV. The CDR3 region is CASRPSGRAPDTQYF. The CDR3, as DNA: TGTGCCAGCAGACCTAGCGGGAGGGCCCCAGATACGCAGTATTTT.

This clone was observed a few times. The chain couples TRBV6-4 to TRBJ2-2, with 9 bases identical to TRBD1. Germline V gene data show CDR1 as MRHNA and CDR2 as SNTAGT. The CDR3 has 15 amino acids. J lost 1 base, V lost 7 bases, and 4 bases had no gene match. This CDR3 reads CASNPGQGNTGELFF. The CDR3 DNA sequence: TGTGCCAGCAACCCGGGACAGGGGAACACCGGGGAGCTGTTTTTT.

The V and J genes are TRBV19 and TRBJ2-5; 13 bases agree with TRBD2. V lost 0 bases to trimming and J lost 4 bases; unmatched junction nucleotides: 5. Germline V gene sequence: CDR1 LNHDA, CDR2 SQIVND (reference sequence). The length of the CDR3 is 17 residues. Written as DNA, the CDR3 is TGTGCCAGTAGTATAGATCTTGGACTAGCGGGAGTAGAGACCCAGTACTTC. Residues: CASSIDLGLAGVETQYF.

CDR3 protein: CASSFPTGTNYGYTF. CDR3 in DNA: TGTGCCAGCAGCTTCCCTACAGGAACTAACTATGGCTACACCTTC. The chain links TRBV7-2 to TRBJ1-2; a weak D match, TRBD1 (5 bases). Germline CDR1 and CDR2: SGHTA and FQGNSA. V lost 3 bases and J lost 0, with 11 bases in between. This CDR3 spans 15 amino acids.

This sequence joins TRBV28 and TRBJ1-1, with D uncertain. V was trimmed by 5 bases and J by 6 bases, leaving 7 bases between them. Germline CDR1 reads MDHEN; CDR2 reads SYDVKM. The CDR3 length is 11 residues. The CDR3 loop reads CASSTQPEAFF. CDR3 coding DNA: TGTGCCAGCAGTACTCAGCCTGAAGCTTTCTTT. Based on the CDR3 plus reference TRBV28 and TRBJ1-1, the full variable domain is DVKVTQSSRYLVKRTGEKVFLECVQDMDHENMFWYRQDPGLGLRLIYFSYDVKMKEKGDIPEGYSVSREKKERFSLILESASTNQTSMYLCASSTQPEAFFGQGTRLTVV.

The chain combines TRBV5-6 with TRBJ2-1; D possibly corresponds to TRBD2 (6 bases). CDR3 length equals 14 residues. CDR1 is SGHDT, CDR2 YYEEEE, per germline. V lost 7 bases, J lost 6 bases, and 17 bases lay in between. CDR3 nucleotide sequence: TGTGCCAGCGCGGGGACTCATAAAGGCAATGAGCAGTTCTTC. Its translation is CASAGTHKGNEQFF. Based on the CDR3 plus reference TRBV5-6 and TRBJ2-1, the full variable domain is DAGVTQSPTHLIKTRGQQVTLRCSPKSGHDTVSWYQQALGQGPQFIFQYYEEEERQRGNFPDRFSGHQFPNYSSELNVNALLLGDSALYLCASAGTHKGNEQFFGPGTRLTVL.

V and J are TRBV6-5 and TRBJ1-4; the D is unclear. Per the germline V gene, CDR1 is MNHEY and CDR2 is SVGAGI. CDR3 length: 12 residues. Trimming cost V 5 bases and J 7 bases, with 8 bases left between them. CDR3 region: CASSGVGEKLFF. CDR3 DNA: TGTGCCAGCAGTGGAGTTGGTGAAAAACTGTTTTTT.

This clone was detected only once. A much larger clone differs by one base, so this may be a read error. Other DNA sequences in the same sample also yield this CDR3. The V and J genes are TRBV4-3 and TRBJ2-7; 10 nucleotides agree with TRBD1. Germline loops: CDR1 LGHNA, CDR2 YSLEER. This CDR3 has 18 residues. V gave up 1 base and J gave up 2 bases; unmatched junction bases: 11. The CDR3 DNA reads TGCGCCAGCAGCCAAGGGGGACAGGGGTTGTCTGCCCCCTACGAGCAGTACTTC. Residues: CASSQGGQGLSAPYEQYF.

As concerns this clone: A single base is all that separates this from a far larger clone, so a read error is likely. Other DNA variants within this sample encode the same CDR3. The chain links TRBV28 to TRBJ2-5; tentative D call: TRBD2 (6 bases). Germline loops: CDR1 MDHEN, CDR2 SYDVKM. Trimming took 5 bases from V and 5 from J, leaving 24 bases between them. The length of the CDR3 is 17 residues. The CDR3 protein is CASSTRGTSSGVETQYF. The CDR3 DNA sequence: TGTGCCAGCAGTACCCGGGGTACTAGCTCCGGCGTGGAGACCCAGTACTTC.